This T cell receptor (beta chain) appears in the sequencing data of a study of blood T cell repertoires in COVID-19. Looking at the study overall: T cells, B-cell-depleted T cells, or PBMCs supplied cDNA or gDNA.

The method was immunoSEQ multiplex PCR; TCRdb's version includes in-frame clones alone and lacks a portion of them. The sample has over 95,000 clones, 75% to 90% seen once. V was pared by 1 base and J by 4 bases, with 6 bases between. The CDR3 extends over 13 amino acids. The V gene's germline CDR1 is SEHNR and CDR2 FQNEAQ (reference sequence). Sequencing was carried out using peripheral blood. The sequence derives from a woman aged 40-49 years with acute or convalescent COVID-19. The chain has TRBV7-9 and TRBJ2-3; D gene uncertain. Here the CDR3 DNA reads TGTGCCAGCAGCTTAGGAGGTCCAGATACGCAGTATTTT. Translating it yields CASSLGGPDTQYF.